These T cell receptor beta chains were read from a single sample in a study of CD8 T cells in ankylosing spondylitis. TCRdb ran MiXCR on the 5' RACE reads and lists one entry per CDR3 protein. Here the sample spans around 180,000 distinct CDR3 sequences, 10% to 15% being singletons. Sequenced: blood, either unsorted or a sorted T cell fraction (not recorded which). The receptors originated from a female donor with ankylosing spondylitis or in good health (not recorded which). Each CDR3 is given with its conserved first and last residue. D genes are given only for firm matches. The size entry is marked missing in some rows and otherwise reads once, few, many or a size class.

j_gene,len,abundance,d_gene,v_gene,CDR3aa,CDR3nt
TRBJ2-1,13,NA,NA,TRBV5-1,CASGVLSYNERFF,TGCGCCAGCGGGGTCCTCTCCTACAATGAGCGGTTCTTC
TRBJ1-2,15,many,NA,TRBV29-1,CSVEDLEGAFYGYTF,TGCAGCGTTGAAGATCTGGAAGGGGCCTTCTATGGCTACACCTTC
TRBJ1-2,13,NA,NA,TRBV5-1,CASTVGFNYGHTF,TGCGCCAGCACCGTGGGGTTTAACTATGGCCACACCTTC
TRBJ2-1,12,many,NA,TRBV2,CASSPNGDEQFF,TGTGCCAGCAGTCCGAATGGCGATGAGCAGTTCTTC
TRBJ2-5,14,NA,NA,TRBV10-3,CAISEGNVGETQYF,TGTGCCATCAGTGAGGGTAACGTCGGTGAGACCCAGTACTTC
TRBJ1-4,15,many,TRBD1,TRBV24-1,CATSEPGQGGEKLFF,TGTGCCACCAGTGAGCCGGGACAGGGGGGCGAAAAACTGTTTTTT
TRBJ2-1,16,many,TRBD1,TRBV6-2/TRBV6-3,CASSYPGQGLNDEQFF,TGTGCCAGCAGTTATCCGGGACAGGGTTTAAACGATGAGCAGTTCTTC
TRBJ2-1,14,NA,NA,TRBV5-1,CASQWGVASREQFF,TGCGCCAGCCAGTGGGGGGTGGCCAGTCGTGAGCAGTTCTTC
TRBJ2-1,15,few,NA,TRBV6-1,CASRLRSLSYNEQFF,TGTGCCAGCAGACTCAGGTCCCTATCCTACAATGAGCAGTTCTTC
TRBJ2-2,16,NA,TRBD2,TRBV9,CASSVGPAGATGELFF,TGTGCCAGCAGCGTAGGACCAGCGGGAGCCACCGGGGAGCTGTTTTTT
TRBJ2-1,14,NA,NA,TRBV11-2,CASSLDVAALEQFF,TGTGCCAGCAGCTTAGATGTAGCGGCCCTGGAGCAGTTCTTC
TRBJ2-1,14,NA,NA,TRBV5-4,CASSLKSGDNEQFF,TGTGCCAGCAGCTTGAAAAGCGGAGACAATGAGCAGTTCTTC
TRBJ1-5,14,many,NA,TRBV7-2,CASSLARTDQPQHF,TGTGCCAGCAGCTTAGCGCGGACAGATCAGCCCCAGCATTTT
TRBJ2-1,14,many,TRBD2,TRBV2,CASSVAREGGEQFF,TGTGCCAGCAGTGTGGCGCGGGAGGGGGGTGAGCAGTTCTTC
TRBJ2-1,16,few,TRBD2,TRBV4-3,CASSQDRGAGYNEQFF,TGCGCCAGCAGCCAAGATCGGGGAGCGGGGTACAATGAGCAGTTCTTC
TRBJ1-1,14,NA,NA,TRBV7-2,CASSATPGYREAFF,TGTGCCAGCAGCGCAACGCCCGGGTACAGGGAAGCTTTCTTT
TRBJ1-3,16,many,NA,TRBV5-1,CASSAKGLSSGNTIYF,TGCGCCAGCAGCGCGAAGGGACTGTCCTCTGGAAACACCATATATTTT
TRBJ1-2,14,many,NA,TRBV12-3/TRBV12-4,CASSLVSQGTGYTF,TGTGCCAGCAGTTTAGTCTCCCAGGGCACAGGCTACACCTTC
TRBJ2-5,15,NA,TRBD1,TRBV18,CASSRQGAQMETQYF,TGTGCCAGCTCGCGACAGGGGGCGCAAATGGAGACCCAGTACTTC
TRBJ2-2,14,many,NA,TRBV5-1,CASSLQGGTGELFF,TGTGCCAGCAGTCTACAGGGGGGGACCGGGGAGCTGTTTTTT
TRBJ2-6,15,few,NA,TRBV6-5,CASSYGESGANVLTF,TGTGCCAGCAGTTACGGGGAGTCTGGGGCCAACGTCCTGACTTTC
TRBJ1-1,15,many,TRBD1,TRBV7-3,CASSFRTGENTEAFF,TGTGCCAGCAGCTTTCGGACAGGAGAGAACACTGAAGCTTTCTTT
TRBJ2-1,14,many,TRBD2,TRBV28,CASSFPGTTSEQFF,TGTGCCAGCAGTTTCCCCGGGACTACTAGTGAGCAGTTCTTC
TRBJ1-5,12,many,NA,TRBV29-1,CSVCESNQPQHF,TGCAGCGTATGTGAAAGCAATCAGCCCCAGCATTTT
TRBJ2-7,15,few,TRBD2,TRBV5-6,CASSFQAGGRFEQYF,TGTGCCAGCAGCTTCCAAGCGGGGGGTAGGTTCGAGCAGTACTTC
TRBJ2-7,14,many,NA,TRBV7-2,CASSLSHGTYEQYF,TGTGCCAGCAGCTTATCCCACGGTACCTACGAGCAGTACTTC
TRBJ2-7,16,many,TRBD1,TRBV5-1,CASSFTGGRSSYEQYF,TGCGCCAGCAGCTTTACAGGGGGCCGATCCTCCTACGAGCAGTACTTC
TRBJ2-5,14,many,NA,TRBV5-5,CASSLLQGGETQYF,TGTGCCAGCAGCTTGTTGCAGGGGGGAGAGACCCAGTACTTC
TRBJ1-2,13,many,TRBD1,TRBV12-3/TRBV12-4,CASSMTGTYGYTF,TGTGCCAGCAGTATGACAGGGACTTATGGCTACACCTTC
TRBJ2-5,13,many,NA,TRBV2,CASRWGTIETQYF,TGTGCCAGCCGATGGGGGACGATAGAGACCCAGTACTTC
TRBJ1-6,15,NA,TRBD1,TRBV28,CASSLVGTGASPLHF,TGTGCCAGCAGTTTAGTTGGGACAGGTGCCTCACCCCTCCACTTT
TRBJ2-1,17,few,NA,TRBV7-3,CASSLSARGSSYNEQFF,TGTGCCAGCAGCTTAAGTGCACGGGGGAGCTCCTACAATGAGCAGTTCTTC
TRBJ2-3,15,NA,NA,TRBV6-1,CASTPSAGYGDTQYF,TGTGCCAGCACCCCAAGCGCAGGGTATGGAGATACGCAGTATTTT
TRBJ2-1,14,many,TRBD2,TRBV6-2/TRBV6-3,CASTHGTSWNEQFF,TGTGCCAGCACCCACGGGACTAGCTGGAATGAGCAGTTCTTC
TRBJ2-1,15,many,TRBD2,TRBV14,CASSQDLLAGAEQFF,TGTGCCAGCAGCCAAGATCTACTAGCGGGAGCTGAGCAGTTCTTC
TRBJ2-7,13,NA,NA,TRBV13,CASSPLAGLEQYF,TGTGCCAGCAGCCCACTCGCAGGGCTCGAGCAGTACTTC
TRBJ1-2,16,many,NA,TRBV7-9,CASSLEAWGSNYGYTF,TGTGCCAGCAGCTTAGAGGCGTGGGGCAGTAACTATGGCTACACCTTC
TRBJ1-1,16,many,NA,TRBV18,CASSPYSGTMDTEAFF,TGTGCCAGCTCACCGTATAGTGGAACTATGGACACTGAAGCTTTCTTT
TRBJ2-7,15,few,NA,TRBV5-1,CASSLELDAVYEQYF,TGCGCCAGCAGCTTGGAACTCGACGCAGTCTACGAGCAGTACTTC
TRBJ2-7,15,NA,NA,TRBV19,CASSVAGQPSYEQYF,TGTGCCAGTAGTGTCGCGGGACAGCCTTCCTACGAGCAGTACTTC
TRBJ1-1,14,few,TRBD1,TRBV18,CATNQGAAYFEAFF,TGTGCCACCAATCAGGGGGCGGCCTACTTTGAAGCTTTCTTT
TRBJ2-2,14,many,NA,TRBV28,CASSFPPRTGELFF,TGTGCCAGCAGTTTTCCCCCCCGCACCGGGGAGCTGTTTTTT